Listed here are 14 T cell receptor beta chains from one sample, sequenced in a study of T cell changes during pregnancy in multiple sclerosis. Profiling relied on immunoSEQ multiplex PCR, and the TCRdb table lists in-frame clones only, not all of them. The sample holds 45,000 to 60,000 clones; approximately 90% are singletons and the top ten take approximately 0.35%. Material: CD4+ T cells from peripheral blood mononuclear cells, obtained before pregnancy. The receptors were gathered from a female donor with multiple sclerosis, enrolled in a pregnancy study.

The chain is built from TRBV2 and TRBJ2-7; D perhaps matches TRBD2 (7 bases). CDR1 SNHLY and CDR2 FYNNEI come from the germline V gene. CDR3 length: 13 residues. V lost 5 bases and J 6 bases, leaving 14 bases between the germline ends. The CDR3, as DNA: TGTGCCAGCAGTTCTACAGGGAGGGGCGAGCAGTACTTC. Amino acid sequence: CASSSTGRGEQYF.

This chain connects TRBV5-1 to TRBJ1-1; tentatively, D is TRBD1 (5 bases). V dropped 0 bases and J dropped 0 bases, with 6 bases sitting between them. The germline CDR1 and CDR2 sequences are SGHRS and YFSETQ. The CDR3 totals 14 residues. CDR3 residues: CASSLGTLNTEAFF. The CDR3 DNA sequence: TGCGCCAGCAGCTTGGGGACACTGAACACTGAAGCTTTCTTT.

There are a few counts of this clone. The rearrangement joins TRBV19 to TRBJ1-1; possibly TRBD1 for D (6 bases). The CDR3 sequence is 13 residues long. V lost 5 bases and J lost 4, with 11 bases in between. The germline gives CDR1 LNHDA, CDR2 SQIVND (reference sequence). The CDR3 reads CASSQDRLTEAFF. CDR3 bases: TGTGCCAGTAGTCAGGACAGACTCACTGAAGCTTTCTTT.

J is TRBJ2-1 and V is TRBV15, with a weak D call TRBD1 (6 bases). Trimming stripped 4 bases from V and 7 bases from J, with 32 bases between. Germline V gene sequence: CDR1 LNHNV, CDR2 YYDKDF (reference sequence). CDR3 length equals 20 residues. This CDR3 is CATSTRFGGSDRPASNEQFF. DNA for the CDR3: TGTGCCACCAGCACCCGTTTTGGGGGCTCTGACAGGCCAGCCTCAAATGAGCAGTTCTTC.

This chain uses TRBV14 with TRBJ2-1; the match to TRBD2 covers 12 bases. Germline-derived CDR1 and CDR2 are SGHDN and FVKESK. V dropped 6 bases and J dropped 4; count of bases not matched to a gene: 4. The CDR3 runs to 15 residues. The CDR3 loop reads CASSGLAGIYNEQFF. The CDR3 nucleotides are TGTGCCAGCAGTGGACTAGCGGGAATATACAATGAGCAGTTCTTC.

The chain joins TRBV9 to TRBJ2-3, with 10 bases identical to TRBD2. Germline V lookup: CDR1 SGDLS, CDR2 YYNGEE. This CDR3 comprises 15 residues. V lost 0 bases and J lost 6; bases outside the gene matches: 4. The CDR3 region has the DNA TGTGCCAGCAGCGTAGAGCGGGAGGGGACTGATACGCAGTATTTT. Its translation is CASSVEREGTDTQYF. Supplemented by reference TRBV9 and TRBJ2-3, the full variable domain reads DSGVTQTPKHLITATGQRVTLRCSPRSGDLSVYWYQQSLDQGLQFLIQYYNGEERAKGNILERFSAQQFPDLHSELNLSSLELGDSALYFCASSVEREGTDTQYFGPGTRLTVL.

This chain links TRBV19 with TRBJ2-7, with D perhaps matching TRBD1 (5 bases). V was trimmed by 6 bases and J by 1 base, leaving 13 bases between them. Germline V gene data show CDR1 as LNHDA and CDR2 as SQIVND (reference sequence). This CDR3 region has 14 residues. CDR3 in amino acids: CASSLDRGSYEQYF. The CDR3 DNA is TGTGCCAGTAGCTTGGATAGGGGTTCCTACGAGCAGTACTTC.

The V call is TRBV18, the J call TRBJ2-1; tentatively, D is TRBD2 (5 bases). The ends were cut back, 3 bases at V and 0 bases at J, with 12 bases in the middle. The length of the CDR3 is 16 residues. Germline CDR1 reads KGHSH; CDR2 reads LQKENI. CDR3 nucleotide sequence: TGTGCCAGCTCACCTGAGAGCGGAAGCTCCTACAATGAGCAGTTCTTC. Translation: CASSPESGSSYNEQFF.

This chain joins TRBV27 and TRBJ2-3; 10 bases are shared with TRBD1. The V gene end was trimmed by 3 bases and the J gene end by 3 bases; junction bases not matched to a gene: 9. This CDR3 is 17 amino acids long. The germline CDR1 and CDR2 sequences are MNHEY and SMNVEV (reference sequence). Written as DNA, the CDR3 is TGTGCCAGCAGTTTGCACGGACAGGGGGGCAAGACAGATACGCAGTATTTT. It translates to CASSLHGQGGKTDTQYF.

The V gene is TRBV6-6, the J gene TRBJ1-2; the D is unclear. Trimming pared 7 bases from V and 6 bases from J, leaving 9 bases between. CDR1 and CDR2 from the germline V gene are MNHNY and SVGAGI (reference sequence). This CDR3 has 11 amino acids. The CDR3 sequence is CASTAGNGYTF. Written as DNA, the CDR3 is TGTGCCAGCACCGCGGGGAATGGCTACACCTTC.

The rearrangement uses TRBV5-4 and TRBJ2-5; TRBD2 matches at 11 bases. This CDR3 has 17 amino acids. CDR1 and CDR2 (germline): SGHNT, YYREEE (reference sequence). V trimming: 3 bases; J trimming: 0 bases; junction bases outside the gene matches: 7. Here the CDR3 reads CASSSPLAGANQETQYF. The CDR3 region has the DNA TGTGCCAGCAGCTCTCCACTAGCGGGAGCAAACCAAGAGACCCAGTACTTC.

V usage is TRBV29-1 and J usage is TRBJ2-7; no reliable D call. V shed 5 bases and J shed 3 bases, with 11 bases lying between them. CDR3 size: 12 residues. Germline V gene data show CDR1 as SQVTM and CDR2 as ANQGSEA. The CDR3 spells CSVQRSHYEQYF. CDR3 nucleotides: TGCAGCGTTCAGCGCTCCCACTACGAGCAGTACTTC.

V usage is TRBV7-9 and J usage is TRBJ2-1; 7 bases are a match to TRBD2. The CDR3 length is 17 residues. The J segment lost 8 bases and the V segment lost 5 bases, leaving 18 bases of the junction unmatched. The V gene's germline CDR1 is SEHNR and CDR2 FQNEAQ (reference sequence). CDR3 residues: CASSHWRAGREIYEQFF. The CDR3 DNA follows: TGTGCCAGCAGCCACTGGCGGGCGGGGCGGGAGATCTATGAGCAGTTCTTC.

The chain combines TRBV5-4 with TRBJ2-7; TRBD2 is a possible D gene (6 bases). Trimming removed 4 bases at V and 0 bases at J, with 14 bases between. Germline CDR1 and CDR2: SGHNT and YYREEE (reference sequence). There are 15 residues in the CDR3. The CDR3 here is CASSGGSGFSYEQYF. In nucleotides, the CDR3 is TGTGCCAGCAGCGGGGGGTCAGGGTTCTCCTACGAGCAGTACTTC. The whole variable domain, remainder taken from reference TRBV5-4 and TRBJ2-7, is ETGVTQSPTHLIKTRGQQVTLRCSSQSGHNTVSWYQQALGQGPQFIFQYYREEENGRGNFPPRFSGLQFPNYSSELNVNALELDDSALYLCASSGGSGFSYEQYFGPGTRLTVT.